This is a list of T cell receptor beta chains from one sample in a study of lymphopenia after photon versus proton radiotherapy. The repertoire was sequenced with immunoSEQ multiplex PCR; TCRdb's copy has only in-frame clones and lacks some. Among over 25,000 clones listed, roughly nine tenths were seen once. The material was peripheral blood, obtained from a patient treated with photon-based radiotherapy. The source of these receptors is a woman aged 50 to 60 with cholangiocarcinoma. CDR3s include the opening cysteine and the closing phenylalanine or tryptophan. The order of the fields is clone size, D gene, V gene, J gene, CDR3 protein, CDR3 DNA. A D gene is named only where the DNA matches it firmly. The size of a clone is reported for some rows only, either as once, few or many, or as a class for expanded clones.

>-|TRBD2|TRBV9|TRBJ2-5
CASSVAAGLQETQYF
TGTGCCAGCAGCGTAGCTGCGGGACTACAAGAGACCCAGTACTTC
>-|-|TRBV5-4|TRBJ2-1
CASSPPGGLPYNEQFF
TGTGCCAGCAGCCCCCCGGGTGGGCTCCCTTACAATGAGCAGTTCTTC
>-|TRBD2|TRBV5-6|TRBJ2-2
CASRELAGETGELFF
TGTGCCAGCAGGGAACTAGCGGGGGAGACCGGGGAGCTGTTTTTT
>-|-|TRBV30|TRBJ2-7
CAWSHSFREQYF
TGTGCCTGGAGTCATAGTTTTCGCGAGCAGTACTTC
>-|-|TRBV7-9|TRBJ2-7
CASSHIDGEQYF
TGTGCCAGCAGCCATATCGACGGCGAGCAGTACTTC
>-|-|TRBV6-6|TRBJ2-5
CASSYGQETQYF
TGTGCCAGCAGTTACGGCCAAGAGACCCAGTACTTC
>-|-|TRBV19|TRBJ1-2
CASSMVTGLPNYGYTF
TGTGCCAGTAGTATGGTTACAGGGCTGCCAAACTATGGCTACACCTTC
>-|-|TRBV7-2|TRBJ2-2
CASSLIVATRNTGELFF
TGTGCCAGCAGCTTAATCGTCGCCACGAGAAACACCGGGGAGCTGTTTTTT
>-|-|TRBV9|TRBJ1-1
CASSLPTANSNTEAFF
TGTGCCAGCAGCCTCCCGACAGCAAACTCGAACACTGAAGCTTTCTTT
>-|-|TRBV2|TRBJ2-2
CASRGGGTGELFF
TGTGCCAGCAGGGGGGGAGGCACCGGGGAGCTGTTTTTT
>-|-|TRBV12-1|TRBJ2-4
CASSPPGKGFGIQYF
TGTGCCAGCAGCCCACCAGGGAAGGGGTTCGGCATTCAGTACTTC
>once|-|TRBV25-1|TRBJ2-1
CASSEYSPTHEQFF
TGTGCCAGCAGTGAATATAGCCCGACCCATGAGCAGTTCTTC
>-|TRBD1|TRBV27|TRBJ1-2
CASSLYETGIHGYTF
TGTGCCAGCAGTTTATATGAGACAGGGATCCATGGCTACACCTTC
>-|TRBD1|TRBV27|TRBJ2-5
CASSLLGQDKETQYF
TGTGCCAGCAGTTTATTGGGACAGGATAAAGAGACCCAGTACTTC
>-|-|TRBV7-4|TRBJ1-2
CASSGSTRAARKTYGYTF
TGTGCCAGCAGCGGATCGACGAGAGCAGCGCGAAAGACCTATGGCTACACCTTC
>-|TRBD1|TRBV10-2|TRBJ1-6
CASTGPGTDYNSPLHF
TGCGCCAGCACAGGACCCGGGACAGACTATAATTCACCCCTCCACTTT
>-|TRBD1|TRBV6-6|TRBJ1-2
CASSWGRDRVLGYTF
TGTGCCAGCAGTTGGGGGAGGGACAGGGTTCTTGGCTACACCTTC
>once|-|TRBV6-6|TRBJ1-2
CASSYSDSPPNYGYTF
TGTGCCAGCAGTTACTCCGACAGTCCTCCTAACTATGGCTACACCTTC
>-|TRBD2|TRBV5-1|TRBJ2-5
CASSSSGGETQYF
TGCGCCAGCAGCTCTAGCGGGGGGGAGACCCAGTACTTC
>-|TRBD2|TRBV7-2|TRBJ2-1
CASSFRLAGGSNEQFF
TGTGCCAGCAGCTTTCGACTAGCGGGGGGTTCGAATGAGCAGTTCTTC
>-|TRBD1|TRBV18|TRBJ2-5
CASSPGQDLETQYF
TGTGCCAGCTCACCAGGACAGGACCTAGAGACCCAGTACTTC
>-|-|TRBV7-9|TRBJ1-2
CASSLVLVVNYGYTF
TGTGCCAGCAGCTTAGTTTTGGTGGTTAACTATGGCTACACCTTC
>few|TRBD1|TRBV19|TRBJ2-5
CASSTTGAQRETQYF
TGTGCCAGTAGTACGACAGGGGCCCAACGGGAGACCCAGTACTTC
>-|TRBD1|TRBV7-2|TRBJ1-2
CASSSDRGGYGYTF
TGTGCCAGCAGCTCGGACAGGGGAGGCTATGGCTACACCTTC
>-|-|TRBV11-2|TRBJ2-1
CASSLAGTGTDEQFF
TGTGCCAGCAGCTTAGCGGGAACAGGGACCGATGAGCAGTTCTTC
>-|-|TRBV9|TRBJ1-1
CASSVSPWPMNTEAFF
TGTGCCAGCAGCGTAAGTCCGTGGCCTATGAACACTGAAGCTTTCTTT
>-|-|TRBV27|TRBJ2-6
CASSPLDSSSGANVLTF
TGTGCCAGCAGTCCACTGGACAGTAGCTCTGGGGCCAACGTCCTGACTTTC
>-|-|TRBV30|TRBJ1-3
CAWSFQGNTIYF
TGTGCCTGGAGTTTCCAAGGAAACACCATATATTTT
>-|-|TRBV7-9|TRBJ2-7
CASSLGGPYEQYF
TGTGCCAGCAGCCTAGGGGGGCCCTACGAGCAGTACTTC
>-|-|TRBV6-5|TRBJ2-3
CASSYFQGSDTQYF
TGTGCCAGCAGTTACTTTCAGGGGTCAGATACGCAGTATTTT
>-|-|TRBV4-3|TRBJ1-1
CASSQDYANTEAFF
TGCGCCAGCAGCCAAGATTACGCGAACACTGAAGCTTTCTTT
>-|-|TRBV11-2|TRBJ1-2
CASSLRAGSGNYGYTF
TGTGCCAGCAGCTTACGAGCAGGGAGTGGGAACTATGGCTACACCTTC
>-|-|TRBV5-1|TRBJ1-1
CASSLGANTEAFF
TGCGCCAGCAGCCTGGGGGCGAACACTGAAGCTTTCTTT
>-|TRBD1|TRBV7-9|TRBJ1-2
CASIFGQGGTNYGYTF
TGTGCCAGCATCTTCGGACAGGGAGGAACTAACTATGGCTACACCTTC
>-|TRBD1|TRBV5-1|TRBJ1-1
CASSLGGQGRTEAFF
TGCGCCAGCAGCTTGGGGGGACAGGGACGCACTGAAGCTTTCTTT
>-|-|TRBV4-1|TRBJ1-2
CASSQDIGSIVYGYTF
TGCGCCAGCAGCCAAGACATCGGCAGTATTGTATATGGCTACACCTTC
>once|TRBD2|TRBV4-3|TRBJ2-3
CASSLNRGSGGRADTQYF
TGCGCCAGCAGCCTAAACCGGGGGTCGGGGGGGCGTGCAGATACGCAGTATTTT
>-|-|TRBV11-2|TRBJ2-1
CASSLDPHPSVSSYNEQFF
TGTGCCAGCAGCTTAGATCCCCACCCTAGCGTAAGCTCCTACAATGAGCAGTTCTTC
>-|-|TRBV19|TRBJ1-3
CASSMMFSGNTIYF
TGTGCCAGTAGTATGATGTTCTCTGGAAACACCATATATTTT
>-|TRBD2|TRBV11-2|TRBJ2-5
CASSFGTSGAGETQYF
TGTGCCAGCAGCTTTGGGACTAGCGGGGCTGGGGAGACCCAGTACTTC
>-|-|TRBV5-4|TRBJ2-2
CASSAPGVRNTGELFF
TGTGCCAGCAGCGCCCCTGGGGTGAGGAACACCGGGGAGCTGTTTTTT
>-|TRBD1|TRBV5-4|TRBJ2-1
CASSFRTGYNEQFF
TGTGCCAGCAGCTTTCGGACAGGATACAATGAGCAGTTCTTC
>-|-|TRBV19|TRBJ1-1
CASNMGTEAFF
TGTGCCAGTAATATGGGCACTGAAGCTTTCTTT
>-|-|TRBV6-5|TRBJ2-7
CASSLVASGSYEQYF
TGTGCCAGCAGCCTTGTGGCTAGTGGGTCCTACGAGCAGTACTTC
>-|-|TRBV6-6|TRBJ1-1
CASQRGPNTEAFF
TGTGCCAGCCAACGGGGACCGAACACTGAAGCTTTCTTT
>-|TRBD2|TRBV7-2|TRBJ2-1
CASRNIAGGIEQFF
TGTGCCAGCAGAAATATAGCGGGGGGGATTGAGCAGTTCTTC
>-|-|TRBV10-2|TRBJ1-5
CASSETGGQPQHF
TGCGCCAGCAGTGAGACAGGAGGACAGCCCCAGCATTTT
>-|-|TRBV5-5|TRBJ1-6
CASSQRNSDYNSPLHF
TGTGCCAGCAGCCAACGGAACAGTGACTATAATTCACCCCTCCACTTT
>-|-|TRBV5-6|TRBJ2-1
CASSLAGAGDEQFF
TGTGCCAGCAGCTTGGCAGGGGCGGGGGATGAGCAGTTCTTC
>-|-|TRBV9|TRBJ2-5
CASSVGIAETQYF
TGTGCCAGCAGCGTGGGAATAGCGGAGACCCAGTACTTC
>-|-|TRBV10-3|TRBJ2-3
CAISRRGDTDTQYF
TGTGCCATCAGTAGGCGGGGCGACACAGATACGCAGTATTTT
>once|-|TRBV6-5|TRBJ1-1
CASSSSYPETEAFF
TGTGCCAGCAGTTCCTCTTACCCTGAGACTGAAGCTTTCTTT
>once|-|TRBV29-1|TRBJ1-1
CSVEDRNTEAFF
TGCAGCGTTGAAGACCGGAACACTGAAGCTTTCTTT
>-|-|TRBV5-5|TRBJ1-1
CASSLVADTEAFF
TGTGCCAGCAGCTTGGTGGCAGACACTGAAGCTTTCTTT
>-|-|TRBV10-2|TRBJ1-2
CASSSSPLIYGYTF
TGCGCCAGCAGCTCGTCCCCTCTTATCTATGGCTACACCTTC
>-|-|TRBV29-1|TRBJ2-5
CSVEDHQRGLLETQYF
TGCAGCGTTGAAGATCACCAACGGGGGCTGTTAGAGACCCAGTACTTC
>-|TRBD2|TRBV10-3|TRBJ2-3
CAISQTGGDTDTQYF
TGTGCCATCAGCCAAACGGGGGGGGACACAGATACGCAGTATTTT
>-|-|TRBV7-9|TRBJ1-1
CASSFPMNTEAFF
TGTGCCAGCAGCTTTCCCATGAACACTGAAGCTTTCTTT
>few|TRBD1|TRBV6-1|TRBJ1-2
CASSASWGQADNYGYTF
TGTGCCAGCAGTGCCTCATGGGGACAGGCCGACAACTATGGCTACACCTTC
>once|-|TRBV2|TRBJ1-5
CASSRDLGRNQPQHF
TGTGCCAGCAGCCGGGACCTAGGTCGCAATCAGCCCCAGCATTTT